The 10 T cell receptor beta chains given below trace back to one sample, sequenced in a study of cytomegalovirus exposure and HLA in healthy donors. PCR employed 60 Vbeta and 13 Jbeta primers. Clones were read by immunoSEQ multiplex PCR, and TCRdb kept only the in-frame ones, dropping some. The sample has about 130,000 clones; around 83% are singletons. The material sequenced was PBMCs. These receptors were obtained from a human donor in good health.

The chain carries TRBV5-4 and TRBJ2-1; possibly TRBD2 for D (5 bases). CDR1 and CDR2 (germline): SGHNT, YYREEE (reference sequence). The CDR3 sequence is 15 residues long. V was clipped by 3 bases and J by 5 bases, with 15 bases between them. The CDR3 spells CASSSNERPDNEQFF. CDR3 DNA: TGTGCCAGCAGCTCGAATGAGCGGCCCGACAATGAGCAGTTCTTC.

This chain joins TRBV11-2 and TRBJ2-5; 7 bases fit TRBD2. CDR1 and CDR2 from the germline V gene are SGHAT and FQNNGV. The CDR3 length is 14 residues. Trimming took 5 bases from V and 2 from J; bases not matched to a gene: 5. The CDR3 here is CASSRSGEQETQYF. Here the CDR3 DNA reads TGTGCCAGCAGCCGAAGCGGGGAACAAGAGACCCAGTACTTC.

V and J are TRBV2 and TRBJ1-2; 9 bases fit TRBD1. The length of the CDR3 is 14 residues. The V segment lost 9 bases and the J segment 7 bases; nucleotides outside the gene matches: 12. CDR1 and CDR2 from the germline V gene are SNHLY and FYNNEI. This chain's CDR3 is CARGGTGSVSGYTF. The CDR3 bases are TGTGCCAGGGGGGGGACAGGGTCTGTCTCTGGCTACACCTTC.

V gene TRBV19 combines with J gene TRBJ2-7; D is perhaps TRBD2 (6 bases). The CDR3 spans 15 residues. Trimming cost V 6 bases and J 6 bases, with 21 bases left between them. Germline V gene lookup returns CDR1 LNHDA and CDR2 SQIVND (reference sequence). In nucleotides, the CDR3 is TGTGCCAGTAGCCCCTCGGGACTCCGGGACCCCGAGCAGTACTTC. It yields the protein CASSPSGLRDPEQYF.

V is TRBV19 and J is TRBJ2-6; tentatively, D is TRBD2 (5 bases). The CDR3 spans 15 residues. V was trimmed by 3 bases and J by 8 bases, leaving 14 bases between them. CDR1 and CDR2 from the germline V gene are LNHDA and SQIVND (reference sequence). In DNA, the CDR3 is TGTGCCAGTAGTATCGACTCCCTCGGGACCAACGTCCTGACTTTC. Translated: CASSIDSLGTNVLTF. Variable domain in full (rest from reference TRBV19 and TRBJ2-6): DGGITQSPKYLFRKEGQNVTLSCEQNLNHDAMYWYRQDPGQGLRLIYYSQIVNDFQKGDIAEGYSVSREKKESFPLTVTSAQKNPTAFYLCASSIDSLGTNVLTFGAGSRLTVL.

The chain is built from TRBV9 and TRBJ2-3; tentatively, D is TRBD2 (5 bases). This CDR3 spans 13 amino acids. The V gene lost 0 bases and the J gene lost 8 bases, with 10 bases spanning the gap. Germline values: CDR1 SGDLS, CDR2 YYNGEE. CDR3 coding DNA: TGTGCCAGCAGCGTAGGAGAGGGCGGTACGCAGTATTTT. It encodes CASSVGEGGTQYF.

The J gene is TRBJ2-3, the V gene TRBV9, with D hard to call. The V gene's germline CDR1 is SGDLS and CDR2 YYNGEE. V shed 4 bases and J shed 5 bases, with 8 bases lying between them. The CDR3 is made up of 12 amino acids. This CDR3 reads CASSRVEDTQYF. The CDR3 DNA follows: TGTGCCAGCAGCCGAGTTGAAGATACGCAGTATTTT.

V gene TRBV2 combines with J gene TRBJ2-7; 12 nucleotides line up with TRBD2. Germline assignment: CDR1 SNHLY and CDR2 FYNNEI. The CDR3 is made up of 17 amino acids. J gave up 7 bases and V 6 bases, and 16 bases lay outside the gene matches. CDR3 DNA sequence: TGTGCCAGCAGCACTTGGACTAGCGGGGACCTGGGTGGGGAGCAGTACTTC. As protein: CASSTWTSGDLGGEQYF. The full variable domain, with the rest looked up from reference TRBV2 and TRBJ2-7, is EPEVTQTPSHQVTQMGQEVILRCVPISNHLYFYWYRQILGQKVEFLVSFYNNEISEKSEIFDDQFSVERPDGSNFTLKIRSTKLEDSAMYFCASSTWTSGDLGGEQYFGPGTRLTVT.

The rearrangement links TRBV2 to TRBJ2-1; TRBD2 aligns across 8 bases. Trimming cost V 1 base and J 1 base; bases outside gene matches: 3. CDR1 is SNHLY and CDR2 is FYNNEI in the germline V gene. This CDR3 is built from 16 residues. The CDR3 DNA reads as TGTGCCAGCAGTGAAGACCCTAGCGGGTCCTACAATGAGCAGTTCTTC. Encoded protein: CASSEDPSGSYNEQFF.

The CDR3 nucleotides read TGTGCCAGCAGCTCGACAGGGGTCAATGGCTACACCTTC. Translating it yields CASSSTGVNGYTF. This rearrangement joins TRBV7-3 to TRBJ1-2; 8 bases are a match to TRBD1. Germline lookup yields CDR1 SGHTA and CDR2 FQGTGA. The CDR3 contains 13 residues. The V segment lost 4 bases and the J segment 6 bases; nucleotides outside the gene matches: 4.